This TCR beta chain emerged from a study of Graves' ophthalmopathy and Graves' hyperthyroidism. Researchers took RNA transcripts and amplified TCR beta CDR3 regions from them. A first-round RT-PCR used HTBI primers, followed by a second-round multiplex PCR. TCRdb re-derived calls from the multiplex PCR reads in MiXCR, one entry per CDR3 protein. The data hold 350,000 to 400,000 distinct CDR3 sequences, with roughly 18% observed a single time. This clonotype showed up many times. This CDR3 has 15 residues. Germline V gene sequence: CDR1 SGHTA, CDR2 FQGNSA. V was pared by 5 bases and J by 3 bases, with 5 bases of the junction left unmatched.

V usage is TRBV7-2 and J usage is TRBJ1-5, with 9 positions matching TRBD1. The sequencing input was peripheral blood. The clonotype comes from a woman aged 18-29 years with Graves' ophthalmopathy. CDR3 DNA sequence: TGTGCCAGCAGCACAAACAGGGGGCACAATCAGCCCCAGCATTTT. Its translation is CASSTNRGHNQPQHF.